Given below is one T cell receptor (beta chain) in context. This table comes from immunoSEQ multiplex PCR, and its TCRdb copy is limited to in-frame clones, with some not included. The table includes under 150,000 clones, approximately 85% detected once. This entry is derived from a study of blood T cell repertoires in COVID-19. Overall study: Both acute and convalescent COVID-19 samples were obtained from the United States, Italy and Spain.

Germline V lookup: CDR1 SGDLS, CDR2 YYNGEE. The V end lost 2 bases, the J end lost 8 bases, and 14 bases lay between the germline ends. The CDR3 length is 14 residues. The clonotype originates from a man aged 35 to 55 with acute or convalescent COVID-19. Sequenced: peripheral blood. This sequence joins TRBV9 and TRBJ1-3, with D perhaps matching TRBD1 (5 bases). The CDR3 is CASSVGTRGDTIYF. Written as DNA, the CDR3 is TGTGCCAGCAGCGTTGGGACTAGAGGGGACACCATATATTTT. Together with reference TRBV9 and TRBJ1-3, the CDR3 gives the full variable domain: DSGVTQTPKHLITATGQRVTLRCSPRSGDLSVYWYQQSLDQGLQFLIQYYNGEERAKGNILERFSAQQFPDLHSELNLSSLELGDSALYFCASSVGTRGDTIYFGEGSWLTVV.